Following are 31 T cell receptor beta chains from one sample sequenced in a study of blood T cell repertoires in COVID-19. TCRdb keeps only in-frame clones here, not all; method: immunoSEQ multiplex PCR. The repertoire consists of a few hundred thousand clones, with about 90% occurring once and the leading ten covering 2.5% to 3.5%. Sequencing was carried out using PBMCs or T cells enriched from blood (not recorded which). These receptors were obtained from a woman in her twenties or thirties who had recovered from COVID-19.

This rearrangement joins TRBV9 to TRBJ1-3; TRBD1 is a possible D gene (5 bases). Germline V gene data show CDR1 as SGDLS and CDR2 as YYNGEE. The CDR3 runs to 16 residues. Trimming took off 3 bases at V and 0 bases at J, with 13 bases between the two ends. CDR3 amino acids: CASSAGRTSSGNTIYF. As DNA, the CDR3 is TGTGCCAGCAGCGCGGGACGGACTAGCTCTGGAAACACCATATATTTT.

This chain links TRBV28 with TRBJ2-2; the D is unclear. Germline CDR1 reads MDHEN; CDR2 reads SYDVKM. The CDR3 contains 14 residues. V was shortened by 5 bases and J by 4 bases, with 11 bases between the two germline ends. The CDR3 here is CASSPLVLTGELFF. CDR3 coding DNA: TGTGCCAGCAGTCCTCTCGTCCTCACCGGGGAGCTGTTTTTT.

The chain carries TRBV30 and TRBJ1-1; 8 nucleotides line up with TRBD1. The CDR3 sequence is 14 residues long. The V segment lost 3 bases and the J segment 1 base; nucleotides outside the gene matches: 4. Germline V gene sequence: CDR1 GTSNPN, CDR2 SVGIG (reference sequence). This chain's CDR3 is CAWRFGTGNTEAFF. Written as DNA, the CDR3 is TGTGCCTGGAGGTTCGGGACAGGGAACACTGAAGCTTTCTTT.

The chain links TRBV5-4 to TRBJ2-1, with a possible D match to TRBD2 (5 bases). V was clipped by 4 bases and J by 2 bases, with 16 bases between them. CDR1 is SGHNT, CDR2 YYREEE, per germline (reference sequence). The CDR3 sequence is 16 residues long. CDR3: CASSPRRRLTYNEQFF. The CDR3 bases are TGTGCCAGCAGCCCAAGGAGGCGACTGACCTACAATGAGCAGTTCTTC.

In DNA, the CDR3 is TGTGCCATCAGTGAGTCGACAGGGGCCTACAATGAGCAGTTCTTC. It yields the protein CAISESTGAYNEQFF. The chain has TRBV10-3 and TRBJ2-1; TRBD1 agrees at 8 bases. The CDR3 spans 15 residues. The junction had 0 bases not matched to a gene; V was cut back by 0 bases and J by 2 bases. In germline, CDR1 is ENHRY, CDR2 SYGVKD.

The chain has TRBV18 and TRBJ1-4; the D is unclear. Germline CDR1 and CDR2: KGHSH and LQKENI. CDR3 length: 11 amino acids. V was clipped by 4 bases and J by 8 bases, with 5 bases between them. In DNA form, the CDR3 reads TGTGCCAGCTCACGGGAGGAAAAACTGTTTTTT. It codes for CASSREEKLFF.

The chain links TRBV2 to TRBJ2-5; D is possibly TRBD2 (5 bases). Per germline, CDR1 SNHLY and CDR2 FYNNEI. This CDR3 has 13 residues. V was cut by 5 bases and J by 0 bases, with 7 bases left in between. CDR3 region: CASSSGNQETQYF. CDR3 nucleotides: TGTGCCAGCAGTAGCGGCAACCAAGAGACCCAGTACTTC. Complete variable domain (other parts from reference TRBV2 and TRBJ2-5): EPEVTQTPSHQVTQMGQEVILRCVPISNHLYFYWYRQILGQKVEFLVSFYNNEISEKSEIFDDQFSVERPDGSNFTLKIRSTKLEDSAMYFCASSSGNQETQYFGPGTRLLVL.

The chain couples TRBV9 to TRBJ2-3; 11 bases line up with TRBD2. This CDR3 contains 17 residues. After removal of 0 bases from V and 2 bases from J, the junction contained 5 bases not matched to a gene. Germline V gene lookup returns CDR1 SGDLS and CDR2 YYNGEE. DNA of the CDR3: TGTGCCAGCAGCGTAGGTGAGACTAGCGGGAACACAGATACGCAGTATTTT. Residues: CASSVGETSGNTDTQYF.

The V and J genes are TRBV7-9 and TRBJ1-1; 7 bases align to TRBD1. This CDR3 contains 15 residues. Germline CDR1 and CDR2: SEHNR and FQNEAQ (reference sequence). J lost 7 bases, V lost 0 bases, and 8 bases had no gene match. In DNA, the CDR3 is TGTGCCAGCAGCTTAGCGGCGGGACAGACGATTGAAGCTTTCTTT. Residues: CASSLAAGQTIEAFF.

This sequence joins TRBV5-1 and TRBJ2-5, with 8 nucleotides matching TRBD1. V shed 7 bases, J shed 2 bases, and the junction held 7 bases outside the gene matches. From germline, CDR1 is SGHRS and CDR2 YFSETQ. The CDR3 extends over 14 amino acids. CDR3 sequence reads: CASSGTGIQETQYF. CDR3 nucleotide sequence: TGCGCCAGCTCCGGGACAGGTATTCAAGAGACCCAGTACTTC. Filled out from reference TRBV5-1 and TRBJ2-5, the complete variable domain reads KAGVTQTPRYLIKTRGQQVTLSCSPISGHRSVSWYQQTPGQGLQFLFEYFSETQRNKGNFPGRFSGRQFSNSRSEMNVSTLELGDSALYLCASSGTGIQETQYFGPGTRLLVL.

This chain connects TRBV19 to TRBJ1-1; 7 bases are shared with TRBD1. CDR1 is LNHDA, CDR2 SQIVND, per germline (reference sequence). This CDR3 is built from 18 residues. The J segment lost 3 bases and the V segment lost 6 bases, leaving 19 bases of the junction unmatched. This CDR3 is CASSLTRLTGSADTEAFF. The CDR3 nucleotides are TGTGCCAGTAGCTTGACCCGTTTGACAGGGTCGGCGGACACTGAAGCTTTCTTT.

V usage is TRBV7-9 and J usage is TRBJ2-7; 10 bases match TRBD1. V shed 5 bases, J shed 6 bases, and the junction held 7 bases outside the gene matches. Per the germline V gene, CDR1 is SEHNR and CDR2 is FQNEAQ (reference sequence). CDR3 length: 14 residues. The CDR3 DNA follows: TGTGCCAGCAGCGACAGGGGGCGCCTCGGCGAGCAGTACTTC. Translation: CASSDRGRLGEQYF.

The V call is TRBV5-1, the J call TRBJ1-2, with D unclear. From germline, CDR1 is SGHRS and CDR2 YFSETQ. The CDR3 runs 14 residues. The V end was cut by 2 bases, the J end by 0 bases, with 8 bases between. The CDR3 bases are TGCGCCAGCAGCTTCGACACATCTAACTATGGCTACACCTTC. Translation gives CASSFDTSNYGYTF. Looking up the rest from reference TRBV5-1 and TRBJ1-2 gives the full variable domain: KAGVTQTPRYLIKTRGQQVTLSCSPISGHRSVSWYQQTPGQGLQFLFEYFSETQRNKGNFPGRFSGRQFSNSRSEMNVSTLELGDSALYLCASSFDTSNYGYTFGSGTRLTVV.

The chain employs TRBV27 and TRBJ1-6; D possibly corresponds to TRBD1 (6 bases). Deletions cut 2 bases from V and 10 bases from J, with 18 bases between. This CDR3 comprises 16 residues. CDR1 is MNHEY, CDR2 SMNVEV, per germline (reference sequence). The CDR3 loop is CASSLLGGRERSPLHF. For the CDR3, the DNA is TGTGCCAGCAGTTTACTAGGGGGAAGGGAAAGGTCACCCCTCCACTTT.

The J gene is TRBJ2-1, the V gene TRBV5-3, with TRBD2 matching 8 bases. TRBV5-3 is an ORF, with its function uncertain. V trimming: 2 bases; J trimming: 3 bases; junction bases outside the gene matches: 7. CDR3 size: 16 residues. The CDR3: CARSLSERECYNEQFF. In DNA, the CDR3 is TGTGCCAGAAGCTTATCCGAGCGGGAGTGCTACAATGAGCAGTTCTTC.

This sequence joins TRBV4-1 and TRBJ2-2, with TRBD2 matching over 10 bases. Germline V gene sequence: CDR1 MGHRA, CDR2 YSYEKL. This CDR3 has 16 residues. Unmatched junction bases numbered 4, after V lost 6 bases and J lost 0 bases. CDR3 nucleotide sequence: TGCGCCAGCAGACCCGGACTAGCGGCGAACACCGGGGAGCTGTTTTTT. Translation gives CASRPGLAANTGELFF.

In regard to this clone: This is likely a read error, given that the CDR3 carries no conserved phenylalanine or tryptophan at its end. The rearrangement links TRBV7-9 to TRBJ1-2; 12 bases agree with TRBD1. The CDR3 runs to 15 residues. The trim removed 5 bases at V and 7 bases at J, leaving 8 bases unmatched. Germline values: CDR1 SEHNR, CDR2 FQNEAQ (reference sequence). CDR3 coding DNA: TGTGCCAGCAGCACCCGCGGGACAGGGGGCAGTGGCTACACCCTC. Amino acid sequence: CASSTRGTGGSGYTL.

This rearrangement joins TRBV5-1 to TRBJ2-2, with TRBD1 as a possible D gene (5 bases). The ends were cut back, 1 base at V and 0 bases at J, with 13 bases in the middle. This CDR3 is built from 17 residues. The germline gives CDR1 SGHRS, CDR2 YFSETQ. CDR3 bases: TGCGCCAGCAGCTTGATGACAGACAGCGCGAACACCGGGGAGCTGTTTTTT. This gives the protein CASSLMTDSANTGELFF.

Here the CDR3 reads CASSFGGLVYEQYF. The CDR3 nucleotides are TGCGCCAGCAGCTTCGGGGGACTAGTTTACGAGCAGTACTTC. The chain is built from TRBV5-1 and TRBJ2-7, with TRBD2 identical over 8 bases. The germline V gene has CDR1 SGHRS and CDR2 YFSETQ. The CDR3 has 14 residues. Trimming took 2 bases from V and 4 from J; bases not matched to a gene: 5.

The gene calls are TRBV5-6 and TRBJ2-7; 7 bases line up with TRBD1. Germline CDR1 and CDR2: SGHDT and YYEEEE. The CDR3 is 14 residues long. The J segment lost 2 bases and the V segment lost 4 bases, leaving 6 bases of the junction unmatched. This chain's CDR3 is CASSPWGTAYEQYF. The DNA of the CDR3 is TGTGCCAGCAGCCCGTGGGGGACAGCCTACGAGCAGTACTTC.

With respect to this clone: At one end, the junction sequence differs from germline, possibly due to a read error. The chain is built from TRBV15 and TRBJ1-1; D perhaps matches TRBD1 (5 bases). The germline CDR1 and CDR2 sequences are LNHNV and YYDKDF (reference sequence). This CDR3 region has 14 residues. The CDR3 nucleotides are TGTGCCACCAGCAGAGAGGCAGGGAACGCTGAAGCTTTCTTT. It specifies CATSREAGNAEAFF.

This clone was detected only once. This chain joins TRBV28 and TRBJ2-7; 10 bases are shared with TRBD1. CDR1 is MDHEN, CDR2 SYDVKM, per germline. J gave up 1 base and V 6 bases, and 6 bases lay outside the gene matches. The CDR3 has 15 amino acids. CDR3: CASRSTGQGSYEQYF. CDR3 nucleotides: TGTGCCAGCAGATCCACGGGACAGGGGTCCTACGAGCAGTACTTC. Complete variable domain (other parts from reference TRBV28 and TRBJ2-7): DVKVTQSSRYLVKRTGEKVFLECVQDMDHENMFWYRQDPGLGLRLIYFSYDVKMKEKGDIPEGYSVSREKKERFSLILESASTNQTSMYLCASRSTGQGSYEQYFGPGTRLTVT.

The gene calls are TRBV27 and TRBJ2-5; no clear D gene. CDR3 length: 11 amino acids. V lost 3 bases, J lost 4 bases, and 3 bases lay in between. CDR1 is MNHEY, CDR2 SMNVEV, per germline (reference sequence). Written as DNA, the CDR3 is TGTGCCAGCAGTTTTATAGAGACCCAGTACTTC. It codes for CASSFIETQYF.

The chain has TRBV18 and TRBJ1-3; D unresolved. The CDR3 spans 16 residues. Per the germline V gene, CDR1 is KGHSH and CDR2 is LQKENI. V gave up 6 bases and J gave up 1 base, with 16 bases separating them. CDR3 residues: CASSLEQVRSGNTIYF. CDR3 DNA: TGTGCCAGCTCCCTGGAGCAAGTAAGATCTGGAAACACCATATATTTT.

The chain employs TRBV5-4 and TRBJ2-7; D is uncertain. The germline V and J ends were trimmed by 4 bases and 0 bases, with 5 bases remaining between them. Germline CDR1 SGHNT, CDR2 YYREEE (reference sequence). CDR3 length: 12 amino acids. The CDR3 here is CASSQDSYEQYF. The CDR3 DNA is TGTGCCAGCAGCCAGGACTCCTACGAGCAGTACTTC.

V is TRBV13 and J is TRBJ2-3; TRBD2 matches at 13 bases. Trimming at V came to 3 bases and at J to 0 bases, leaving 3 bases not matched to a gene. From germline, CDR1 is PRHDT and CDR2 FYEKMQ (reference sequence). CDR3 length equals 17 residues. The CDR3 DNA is TGTGCCAGCAGCTTTGGACTAGCGGGGGTTAGCACAGATACGCAGTATTTT. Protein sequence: CASSFGLAGVSTDTQYF.

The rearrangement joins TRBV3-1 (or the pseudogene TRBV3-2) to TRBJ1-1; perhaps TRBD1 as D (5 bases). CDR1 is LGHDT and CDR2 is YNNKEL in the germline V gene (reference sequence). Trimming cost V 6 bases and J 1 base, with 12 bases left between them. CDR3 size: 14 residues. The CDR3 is CASRFLGQNTEAFF. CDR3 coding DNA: TGTGCCAGCAGGTTCCTCGGACAGAACACTGAAGCTTTCTTT.

The CDR3 here is CASSYGRGSGNTIYF. CDR3 DNA: TGTGCCAGCAGTTACGGGAGAGGCTCTGGAAACACCATATATTTT. The gene calls are TRBV6-5 and TRBJ1-3; no definite D call. The V end lost 2 bases, the J end lost 0 bases, and 8 bases lay between the germline ends. The CDR3 loop spans 15 amino acids. CDR1 is MNHEY, CDR2 SVGAGI, per germline.

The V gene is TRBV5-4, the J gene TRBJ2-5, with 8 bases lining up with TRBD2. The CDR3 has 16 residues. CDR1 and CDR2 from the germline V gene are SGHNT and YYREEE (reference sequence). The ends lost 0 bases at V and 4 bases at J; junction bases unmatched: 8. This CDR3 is CASSLESAGRGETQYF. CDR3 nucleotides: TGTGCCAGCAGCTTGGAGTCGGCCGGGAGGGGAGAGACCCAGTACTTC. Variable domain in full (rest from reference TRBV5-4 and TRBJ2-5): ETGVTQSPTHLIKTRGQQVTLRCSSQSGHNTVSWYQQALGQGPQFIFQYYREEENGRGNFPPRFSGLQFPNYSSELNVNALELDDSALYLCASSLESAGRGETQYFGPGTRLLVL.

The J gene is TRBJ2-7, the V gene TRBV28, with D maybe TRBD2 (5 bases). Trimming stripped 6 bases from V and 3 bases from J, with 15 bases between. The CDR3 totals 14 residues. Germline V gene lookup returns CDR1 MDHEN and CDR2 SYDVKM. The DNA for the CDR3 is TGTGCCAGCAGACCAACCGGGATGATCTACGAGCAGTACTTC. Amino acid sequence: CASRPTGMIYEQYF.

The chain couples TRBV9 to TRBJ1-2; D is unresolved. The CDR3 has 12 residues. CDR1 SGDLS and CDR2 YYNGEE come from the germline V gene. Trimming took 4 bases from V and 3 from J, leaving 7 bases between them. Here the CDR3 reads CASSPADYGYTF. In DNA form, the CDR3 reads TGTGCCAGCAGCCCTGCGGACTATGGCTACACCTTC.